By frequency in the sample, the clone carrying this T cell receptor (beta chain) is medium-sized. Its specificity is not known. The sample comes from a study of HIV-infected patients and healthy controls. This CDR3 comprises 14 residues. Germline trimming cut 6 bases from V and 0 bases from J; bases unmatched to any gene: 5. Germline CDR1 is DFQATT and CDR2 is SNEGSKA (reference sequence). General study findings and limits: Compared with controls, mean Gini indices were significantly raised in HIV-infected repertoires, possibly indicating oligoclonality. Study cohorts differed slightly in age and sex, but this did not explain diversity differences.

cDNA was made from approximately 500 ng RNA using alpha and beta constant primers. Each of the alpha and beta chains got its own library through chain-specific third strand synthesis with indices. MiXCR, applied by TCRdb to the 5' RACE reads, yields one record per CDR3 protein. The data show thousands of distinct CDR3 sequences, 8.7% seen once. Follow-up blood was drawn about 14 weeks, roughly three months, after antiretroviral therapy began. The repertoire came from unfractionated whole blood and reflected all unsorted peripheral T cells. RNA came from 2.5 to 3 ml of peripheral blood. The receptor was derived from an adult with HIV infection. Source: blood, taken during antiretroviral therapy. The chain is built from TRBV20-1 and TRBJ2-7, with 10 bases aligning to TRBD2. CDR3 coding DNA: TGCAGTGCCTTAGCGGGAGGCAGCTCCTACGAGCAGTACTTC. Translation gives CSALAGGSSYEQYF.